This paragraph reports one T cell receptor (beta chain). Using immunoSEQ multiplex PCR, the repertoire was profiled, and TCRdb retains in-frame clones only, with some absent. The sample has some 32,000 clones, around nine tenths seen once. The germline V gene encodes CDR1 SGHAT and CDR2 FQNNGV. This CDR3 contains 14 residues. V was cut by 0 bases and J by 6 bases, with 9 bases left in between. This specimen belongs to a study of blood T cell repertoires in COVID-19. Across the study: Specimens from acute and convalescent COVID-19 originated in the United States, Italy and Spain.

Material: peripheral blood. This chain connects TRBV11-2 to TRBJ1-5; tentative D call: TRBD1 (6 bases). The receptor comes from a man in his 60s with active COVID-19. CDR3 loop: CASSLDRGSQPQHF. The CDR3 DNA sequence: TGTGCCAGCAGCTTAGACAGGGGAAGTCAGCCCCAGCATTTT.